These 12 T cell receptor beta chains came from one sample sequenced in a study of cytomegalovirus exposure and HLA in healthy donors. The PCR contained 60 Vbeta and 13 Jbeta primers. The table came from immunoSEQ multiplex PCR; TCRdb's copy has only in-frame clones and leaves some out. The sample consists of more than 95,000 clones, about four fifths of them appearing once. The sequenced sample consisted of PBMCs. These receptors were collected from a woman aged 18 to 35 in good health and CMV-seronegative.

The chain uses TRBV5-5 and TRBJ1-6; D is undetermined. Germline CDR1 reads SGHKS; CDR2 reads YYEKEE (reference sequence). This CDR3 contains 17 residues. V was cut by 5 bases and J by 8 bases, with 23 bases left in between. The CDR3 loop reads CASSLFRNTSPYSPLHF. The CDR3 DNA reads TGTGCCAGCAGTCTTTTCAGGAATACCAGTCCCTATTCACCCCTCCACTTT.

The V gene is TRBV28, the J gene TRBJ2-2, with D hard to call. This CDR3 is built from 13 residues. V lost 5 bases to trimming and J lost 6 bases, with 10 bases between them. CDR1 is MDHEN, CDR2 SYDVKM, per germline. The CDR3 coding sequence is TGTGCCAGCAGTGCCACGGGTCCCGGGGAGCTGTTTTTT. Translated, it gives CASSATGPGELFF.

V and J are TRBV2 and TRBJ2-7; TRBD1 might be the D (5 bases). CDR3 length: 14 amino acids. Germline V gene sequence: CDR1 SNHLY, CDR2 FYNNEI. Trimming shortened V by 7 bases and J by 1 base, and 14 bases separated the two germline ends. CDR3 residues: CASNGWGESYEQYF. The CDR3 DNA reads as TGTGCCAGCAACGGATGGGGCGAGTCCTACGAGCAGTACTTC.

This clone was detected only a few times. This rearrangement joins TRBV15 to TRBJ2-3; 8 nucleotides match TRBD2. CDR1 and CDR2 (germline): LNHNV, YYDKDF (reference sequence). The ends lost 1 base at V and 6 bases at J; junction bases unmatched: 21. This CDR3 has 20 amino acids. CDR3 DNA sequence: TGTGCCACCAGCAGAGGTCCACCCCGGGGGGGGCTCTTAGGTCGGGATACGCAGTATTTT. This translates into CATSRGPPRGGLLGRDTQYF.

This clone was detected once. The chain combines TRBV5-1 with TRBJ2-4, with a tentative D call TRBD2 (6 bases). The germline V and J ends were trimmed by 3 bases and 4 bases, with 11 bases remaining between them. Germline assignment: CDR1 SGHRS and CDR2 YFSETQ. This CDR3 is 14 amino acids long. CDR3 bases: TGCGCCAGCAGCTGGGGGGTCCCAAAAAACATTCAGTACTTC. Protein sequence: CASSWGVPKNIQYF.

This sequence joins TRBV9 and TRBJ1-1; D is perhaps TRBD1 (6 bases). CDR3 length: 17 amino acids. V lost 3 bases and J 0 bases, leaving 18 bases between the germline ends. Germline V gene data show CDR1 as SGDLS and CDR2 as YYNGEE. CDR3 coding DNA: TGTGCCAGCAGCGCCCCCCGAGGGACATTTTTGAACACTGAAGCTTTCTTT. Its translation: CASSAPRGTFLNTEAFF.

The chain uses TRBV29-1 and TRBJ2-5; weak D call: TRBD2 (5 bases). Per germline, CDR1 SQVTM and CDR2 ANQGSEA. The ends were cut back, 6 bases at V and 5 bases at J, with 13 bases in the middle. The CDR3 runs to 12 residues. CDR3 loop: CSVGGLGETQYF. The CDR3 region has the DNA TGCAGCGTCGGCGGGTTGGGTGAGACCCAGTACTTC.

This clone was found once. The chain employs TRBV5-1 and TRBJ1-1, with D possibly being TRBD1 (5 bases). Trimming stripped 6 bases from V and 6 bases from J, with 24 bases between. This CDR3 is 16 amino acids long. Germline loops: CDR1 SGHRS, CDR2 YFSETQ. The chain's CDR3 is CASNIALSGGLAEAFF. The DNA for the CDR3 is TGCGCCAGCAACATCGCCCTATCTGGGGGGTTGGCTGAAGCTTTCTTT.

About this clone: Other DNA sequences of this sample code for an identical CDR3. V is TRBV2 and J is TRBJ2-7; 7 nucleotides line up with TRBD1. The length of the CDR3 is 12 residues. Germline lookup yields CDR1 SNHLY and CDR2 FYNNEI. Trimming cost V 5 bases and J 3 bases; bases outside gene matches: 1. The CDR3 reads CASSRQGYEQYF. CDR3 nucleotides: TGTGCCAGCAGTAGACAGGGCTACGAGCAGTACTTC.

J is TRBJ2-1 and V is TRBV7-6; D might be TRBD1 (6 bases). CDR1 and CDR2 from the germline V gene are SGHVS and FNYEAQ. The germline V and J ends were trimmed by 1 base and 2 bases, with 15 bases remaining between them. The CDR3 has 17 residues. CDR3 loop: CASSLERARGPYNEQFF. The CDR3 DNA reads TGTGCCAGCAGCTTAGAGAGAGCCAGGGGACCCTACAATGAGCAGTTCTTC.

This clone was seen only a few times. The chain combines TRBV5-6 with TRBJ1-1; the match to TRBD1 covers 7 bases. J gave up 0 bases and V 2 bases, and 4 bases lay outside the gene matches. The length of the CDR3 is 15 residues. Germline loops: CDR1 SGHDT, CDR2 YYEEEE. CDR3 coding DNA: TGTGCCAGCAGCTTACAGGGGTCCATGAACACTGAAGCTTTCTTT. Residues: CASSLQGSMNTEAFF.

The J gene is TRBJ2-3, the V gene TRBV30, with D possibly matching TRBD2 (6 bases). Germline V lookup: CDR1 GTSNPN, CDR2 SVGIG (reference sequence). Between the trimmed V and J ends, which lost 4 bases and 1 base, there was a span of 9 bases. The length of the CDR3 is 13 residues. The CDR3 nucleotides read TGTGCCTGGATGCCGGGAGGCACAGATACGCAGTATTTT. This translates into CAWMPGGTDTQYF. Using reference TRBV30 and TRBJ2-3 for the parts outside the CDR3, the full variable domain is SQTIHQWPATLVQPVGSPLSLECTVEGTSNPNLYWYRQAAGRGLQLLFYSVGIGQISSEVPQNLSASRPQDRQFILSSKKLLLSDSGFYLCAWMPGGTDTQYFGPGTRLTVL.